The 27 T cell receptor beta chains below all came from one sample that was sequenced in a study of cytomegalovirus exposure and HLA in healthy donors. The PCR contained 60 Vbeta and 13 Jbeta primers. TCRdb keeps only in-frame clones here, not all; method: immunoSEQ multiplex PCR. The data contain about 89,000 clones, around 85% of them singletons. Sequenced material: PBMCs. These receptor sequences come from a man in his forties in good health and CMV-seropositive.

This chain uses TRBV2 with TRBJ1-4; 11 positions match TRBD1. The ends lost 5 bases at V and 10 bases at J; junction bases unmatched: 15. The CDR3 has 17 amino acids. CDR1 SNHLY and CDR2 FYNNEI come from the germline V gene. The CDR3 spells CASSPTDRGRFIGKLFF. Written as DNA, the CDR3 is TGTGCCAGCAGTCCTACGGACAGGGGGCGCTTTATCGGAAAACTGTTTTTT.

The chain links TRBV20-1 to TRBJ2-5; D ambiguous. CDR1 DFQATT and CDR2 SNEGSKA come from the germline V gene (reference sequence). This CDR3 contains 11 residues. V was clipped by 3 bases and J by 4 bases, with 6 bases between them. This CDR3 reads CSASPRETQYF. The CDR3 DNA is TGCAGTGCTAGCCCCCGAGAGACCCAGTACTTC.

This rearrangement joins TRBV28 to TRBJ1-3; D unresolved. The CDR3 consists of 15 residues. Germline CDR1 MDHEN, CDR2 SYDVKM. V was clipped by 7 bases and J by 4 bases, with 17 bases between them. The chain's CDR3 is CASTKRGVWGNTIYF. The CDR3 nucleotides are TGTGCCAGCACCAAGCGGGGAGTCTGGGGAAACACCATATATTTT. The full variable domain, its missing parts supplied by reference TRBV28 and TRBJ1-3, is DVKVTQSSRYLVKRTGEKVFLECVQDMDHENMFWYRQDPGLGLRLIYFSYDVKMKEKGDIPEGYSVSREKKERFSLILESASTNQTSMYLCASTKRGVWGNTIYFGEGSWLTVV.

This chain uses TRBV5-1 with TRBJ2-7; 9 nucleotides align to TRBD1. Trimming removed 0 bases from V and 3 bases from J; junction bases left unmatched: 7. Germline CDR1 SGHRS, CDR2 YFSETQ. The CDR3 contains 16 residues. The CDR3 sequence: CASSLGRTGDLYEQYF. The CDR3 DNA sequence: TGCGCCAGCAGCTTGGGAAGGACAGGGGACCTCTACGAGCAGTACTTC.

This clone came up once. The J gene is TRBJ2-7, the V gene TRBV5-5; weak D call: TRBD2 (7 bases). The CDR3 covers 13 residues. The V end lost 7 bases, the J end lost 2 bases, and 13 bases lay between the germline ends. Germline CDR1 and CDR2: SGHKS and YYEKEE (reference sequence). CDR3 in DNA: TGTGCCAGCGGGGGGGCAGTGACCTACGAGCAGTACTTC. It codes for CASGGAVTYEQYF.

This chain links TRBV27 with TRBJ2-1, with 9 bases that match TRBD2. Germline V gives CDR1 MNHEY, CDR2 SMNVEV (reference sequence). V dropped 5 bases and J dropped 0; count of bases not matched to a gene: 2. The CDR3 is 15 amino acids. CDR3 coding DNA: TGTGCCAGCAGTCAGACTAGCGGCTCCTACAATGAGCAGTTCTTC. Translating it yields CASSQTSGSYNEQFF.

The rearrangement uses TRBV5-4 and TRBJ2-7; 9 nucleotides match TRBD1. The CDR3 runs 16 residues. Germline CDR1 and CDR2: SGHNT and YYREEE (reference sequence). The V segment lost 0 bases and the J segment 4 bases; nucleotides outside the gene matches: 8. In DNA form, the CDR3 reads TGTGCCAGCAGCTTGGAGTTAACAGGGGGCGTATACGAGCAGTACTTC. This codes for CASSLELTGGVYEQYF.

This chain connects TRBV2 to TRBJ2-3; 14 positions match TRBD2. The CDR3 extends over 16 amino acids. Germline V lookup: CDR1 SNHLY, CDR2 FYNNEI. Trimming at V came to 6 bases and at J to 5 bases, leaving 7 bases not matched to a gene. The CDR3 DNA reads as TGTGCCAGCAGCACCGGACTAGCGGGGGGCGTAGATACGCAGTATTTT. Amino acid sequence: CASSTGLAGGVDTQYF.

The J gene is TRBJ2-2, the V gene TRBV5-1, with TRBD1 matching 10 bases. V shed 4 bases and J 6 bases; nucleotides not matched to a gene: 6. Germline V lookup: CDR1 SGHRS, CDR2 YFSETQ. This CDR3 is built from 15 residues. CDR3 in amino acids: CASSVDRGLSGELFF. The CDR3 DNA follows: TGCGCCAGCAGCGTGGACAGGGGGTTATCCGGGGAGCTGTTTTTT.

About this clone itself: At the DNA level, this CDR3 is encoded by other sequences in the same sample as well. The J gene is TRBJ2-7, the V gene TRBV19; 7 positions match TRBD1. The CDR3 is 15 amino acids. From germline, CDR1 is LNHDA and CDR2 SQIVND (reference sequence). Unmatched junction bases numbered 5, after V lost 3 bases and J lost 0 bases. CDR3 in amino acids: CASSIGQVGSYEQYF. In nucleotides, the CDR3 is TGTGCCAGTAGTATCGGACAGGTGGGCTCCTACGAGCAGTACTTC.

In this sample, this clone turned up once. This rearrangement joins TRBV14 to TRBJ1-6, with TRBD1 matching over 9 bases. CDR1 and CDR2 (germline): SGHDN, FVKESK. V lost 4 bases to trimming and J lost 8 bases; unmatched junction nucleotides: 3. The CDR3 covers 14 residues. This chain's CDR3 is CASSPTGGYSPLHF. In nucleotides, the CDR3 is TGTGCCAGCAGCCCGACAGGGGGTTATTCACCCCTCCACTTT.

The CDR3: CASSPDRQSYEQYF. The CDR3 DNA sequence: TGTGCCAGCTCACCCGACAGGCAATCCTACGAGCAGTACTTC. This chain connects TRBV18 to TRBJ2-7; the D gene is possibly TRBD1 (6 bases). The germline V gene encodes CDR1 KGHSH and CDR2 LQKENI. The CDR3 length is 14 residues. V dropped 3 bases and J dropped 1 base, with 10 bases sitting between them.

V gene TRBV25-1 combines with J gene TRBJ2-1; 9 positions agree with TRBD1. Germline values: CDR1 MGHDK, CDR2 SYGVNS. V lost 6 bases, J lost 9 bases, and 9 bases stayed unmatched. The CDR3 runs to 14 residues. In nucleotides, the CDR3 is TGTGCCAGCAGGGGGACAGGGTCGAGCTTTGAGCAGTTCTTC. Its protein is CASRGTGSSFEQFF.

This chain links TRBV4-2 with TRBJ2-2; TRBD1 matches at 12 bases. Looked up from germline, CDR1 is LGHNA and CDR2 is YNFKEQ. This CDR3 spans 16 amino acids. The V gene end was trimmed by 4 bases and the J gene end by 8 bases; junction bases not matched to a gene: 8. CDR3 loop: CASSPPGTGGEGELFF. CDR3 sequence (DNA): TGTGCCAGCAGCCCCCCCGGGACAGGGGGCGAGGGGGAGCTGTTTTTT.

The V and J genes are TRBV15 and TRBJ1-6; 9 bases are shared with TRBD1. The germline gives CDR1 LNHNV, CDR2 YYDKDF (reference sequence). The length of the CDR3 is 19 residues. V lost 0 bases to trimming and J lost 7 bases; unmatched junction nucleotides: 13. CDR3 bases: TGTGCCACCAGCAGAGATCTTTCCCTAACCGGGACAGGGAATTCACCCCTCCACTTT. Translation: CATSRDLSLTGTGNSPLHF. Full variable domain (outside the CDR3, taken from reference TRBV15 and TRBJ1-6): DAMVIQNPRYQVTQFGKPVTLSCSQTLNHNVMYWYQQKSSQAPKLLFHYYDKDFNNEADTPDNFQSRRPNTSFCFLDIRSPGLGDTAMYLCATSRDLSLTGTGNSPLHFGNGTRLTVT.

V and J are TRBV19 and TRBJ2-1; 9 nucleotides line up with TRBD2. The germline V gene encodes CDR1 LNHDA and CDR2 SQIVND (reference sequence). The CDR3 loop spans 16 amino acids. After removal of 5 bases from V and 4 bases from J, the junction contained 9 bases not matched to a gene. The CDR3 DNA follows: TGTGCCAGTAGTTCTAGCGGGACGTTGGGGTACAATGAGCAGTTCTTC. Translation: CASSSSGTLGYNEQFF.

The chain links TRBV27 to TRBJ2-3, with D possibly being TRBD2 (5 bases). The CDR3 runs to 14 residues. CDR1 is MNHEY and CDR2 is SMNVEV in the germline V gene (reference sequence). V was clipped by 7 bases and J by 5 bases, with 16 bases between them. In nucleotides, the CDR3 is TGTGCCAGCACCGCGAGGGAAATTGGAGATACGCAGTATTTT. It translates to CASTAREIGDTQYF.

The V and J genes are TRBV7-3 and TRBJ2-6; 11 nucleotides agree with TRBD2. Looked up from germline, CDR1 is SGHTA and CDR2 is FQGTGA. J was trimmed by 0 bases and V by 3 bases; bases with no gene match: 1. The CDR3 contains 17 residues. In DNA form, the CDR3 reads TGTGCCAGCAGCTTTAGCGGGGGGGGCTCTGGGGCCAACGTCCTGACTTTC. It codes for CASSFSGGGSGANVLTF.

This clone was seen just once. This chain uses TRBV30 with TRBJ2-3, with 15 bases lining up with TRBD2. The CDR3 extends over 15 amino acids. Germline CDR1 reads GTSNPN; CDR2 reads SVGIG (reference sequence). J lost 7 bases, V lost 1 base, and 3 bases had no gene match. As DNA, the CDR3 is TGTGCCTGGAGTGGGACTAGCGGGGGGGCGTATACGCAGTATTTT. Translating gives CAWSGTSGGAYTQYF.

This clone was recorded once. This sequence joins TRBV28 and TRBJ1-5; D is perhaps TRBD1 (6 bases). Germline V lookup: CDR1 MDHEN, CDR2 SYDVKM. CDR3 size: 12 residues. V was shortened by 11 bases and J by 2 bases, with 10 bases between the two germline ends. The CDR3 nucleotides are TGTGCCGGAAGACAGGGCAATCAGCCCCAGCATTTT. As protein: CAGRQGNQPQHF.

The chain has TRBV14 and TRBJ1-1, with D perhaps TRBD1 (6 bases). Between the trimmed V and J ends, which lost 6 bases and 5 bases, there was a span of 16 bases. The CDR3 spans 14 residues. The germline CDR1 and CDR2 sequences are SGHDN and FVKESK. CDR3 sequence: CASSPRGWRTEAFF. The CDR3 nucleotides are TGTGCCAGCAGTCCCAGGGGCTGGAGGACTGAAGCTTTCTTT.

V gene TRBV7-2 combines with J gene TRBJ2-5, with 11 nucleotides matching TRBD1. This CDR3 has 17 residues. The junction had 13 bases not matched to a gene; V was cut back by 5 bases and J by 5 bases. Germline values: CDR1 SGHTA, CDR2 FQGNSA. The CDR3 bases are TGTGCCAGCAGCCCCGCTCGGGGGACAGGGGGTGGGGAGACCCAGTACTTC. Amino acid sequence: CASSPARGTGGGETQYF. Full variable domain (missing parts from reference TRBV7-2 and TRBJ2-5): GAGVSQSPSNKVTEKGKDVELRCDPISGHTALYWYRQSLGQGLEFLIYFQGNSAPDKSGLPSDRFSAERTGGSVSTLTIQRTQQEDSAVYLCASSPARGTGGGETQYFGPGTRLLVL.

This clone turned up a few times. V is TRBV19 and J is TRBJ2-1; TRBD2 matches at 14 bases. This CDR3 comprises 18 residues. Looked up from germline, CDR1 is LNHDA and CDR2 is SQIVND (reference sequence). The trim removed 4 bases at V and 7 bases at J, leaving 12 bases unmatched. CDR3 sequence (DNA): TGTGCCAGTAGTAGCGGGACTAGCGGGGGACATTTTAAGAATGAGCAGTTCTTC. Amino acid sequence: CASSSGTSGGHFKNEQFF.

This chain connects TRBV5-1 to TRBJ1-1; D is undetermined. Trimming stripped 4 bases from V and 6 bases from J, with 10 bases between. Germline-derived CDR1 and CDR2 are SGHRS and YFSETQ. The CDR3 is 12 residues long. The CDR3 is CASSTQGAEAFF. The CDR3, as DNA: TGCGCCAGCAGCACACAAGGAGCTGAAGCTTTCTTT.

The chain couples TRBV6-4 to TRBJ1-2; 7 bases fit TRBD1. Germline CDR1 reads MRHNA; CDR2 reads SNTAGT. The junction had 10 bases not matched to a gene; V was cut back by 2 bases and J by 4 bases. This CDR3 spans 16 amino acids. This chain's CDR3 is CASSDLPGGGRYGYTF. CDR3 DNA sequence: TGTGCCAGCAGTGACCTCCCCGGAGGGGGCCGCTATGGCTACACCTTC.

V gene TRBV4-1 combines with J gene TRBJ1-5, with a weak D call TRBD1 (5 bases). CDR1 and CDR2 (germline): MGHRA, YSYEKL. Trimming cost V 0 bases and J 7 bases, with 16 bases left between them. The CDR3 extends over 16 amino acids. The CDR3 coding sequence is TGCGCCAGCAGCCAAGATCAATCGGGGGACGGCCAGCCCCAGCATTTT. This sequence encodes CASSQDQSGDGQPQHF.

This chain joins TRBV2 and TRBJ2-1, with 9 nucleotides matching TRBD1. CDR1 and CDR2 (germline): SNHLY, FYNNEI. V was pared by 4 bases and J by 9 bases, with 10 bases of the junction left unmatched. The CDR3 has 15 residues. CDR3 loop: CASSGFGTGRGEQFF. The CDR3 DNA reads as TGTGCCAGCAGTGGTTTTGGGACAGGGAGGGGTGAGCAGTTCTTC.